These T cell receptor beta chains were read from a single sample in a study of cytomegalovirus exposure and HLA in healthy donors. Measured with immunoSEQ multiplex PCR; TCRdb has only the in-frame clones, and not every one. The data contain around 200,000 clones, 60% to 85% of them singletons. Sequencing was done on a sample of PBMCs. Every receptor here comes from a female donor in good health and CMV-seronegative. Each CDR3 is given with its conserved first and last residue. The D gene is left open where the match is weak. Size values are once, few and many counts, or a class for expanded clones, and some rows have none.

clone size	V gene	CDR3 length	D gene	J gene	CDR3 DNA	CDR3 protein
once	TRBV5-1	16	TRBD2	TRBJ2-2	TGCGCCAGCAGCTTTACTAGCGGGACGAACACCGGGGAGCTGTTTTTT	CASSFTSGTNTGELFF
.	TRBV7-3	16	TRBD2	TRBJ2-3	TGTGCCAGCAGCTCGGGACTAGCGGGAGGAGGAGATACGCAGTATTTT	CASSSGLAGGGDTQYF
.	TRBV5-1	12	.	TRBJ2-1	TGCGCCAGCAGCTTGTCTGCGGGGTGGCAGTTCTTC	CASSLSAGWQFF
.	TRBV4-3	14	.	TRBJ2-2	TGCGCCAGCAGCCAGGGGGCATACACCGGGGAGCTGTTTTTT	CASSQGAYTGELFF
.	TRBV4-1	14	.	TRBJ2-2	TGCGCCAGCAGCCCTACCTTTGCGACCGGGGAGCTGTTTTTT	CASSPTFATGELFF
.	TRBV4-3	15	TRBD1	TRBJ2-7	TGCGCCAGCAGCCCGTGGGAGGACAGGGGCTACGAGCAGTACTTC	CASSPWEDRGYEQYF
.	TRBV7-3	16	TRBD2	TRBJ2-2	TGTGCCAGCAGCGAAAGCGGGGGCCTGAACACCGGGGAGCTGTTTTTT	CASSESGGLNTGELFF
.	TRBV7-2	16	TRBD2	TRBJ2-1	TGTGCCAGCAGCCTTCTTAGTAGCGGGGGTTTTAGTGAGCAGTTCTTC	CASSLLSSGGFSEQFF
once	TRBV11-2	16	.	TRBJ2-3	TGTGCCAGCAGCCAAGTAGGGGCGCCCCGGACAGATACGCAGTATTTT	CASSQVGAPRTDTQYF
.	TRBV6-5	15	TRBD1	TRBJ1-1	TGTGCCAGCAGTTACCGGACAGGGTTCGGCACTGAAGCTTTCTTT	CASSYRTGFGTEAFF
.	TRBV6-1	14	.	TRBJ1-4	TGTGCCAGCAGTCCCTGGGGCAACGGAGAAAAACTGTTTTTT	CASSPWGNGEKLFF
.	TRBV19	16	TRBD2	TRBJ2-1	TGTGCCAGTAGTATCGATACTAGCGGGGGGGCGAATGAGCAGTTCTTC	CASSIDTSGGANEQFF
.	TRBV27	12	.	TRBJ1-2	TGTGCCAGCAGTGCCAGGGGAGATGGCTACACCTTC	CASSARGDGYTF
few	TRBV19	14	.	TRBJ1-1	TGTGCCAGTAGTTTCGGGGGTGGCGACACTGAAGCTTTCTTT	CASSFGGGDTEAFF
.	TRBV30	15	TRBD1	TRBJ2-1	TGTGCCTGGAGTGCAAGGGACAGAGCCTACAATGAGCAGTTCTTC	CAWSARDRAYNEQFF
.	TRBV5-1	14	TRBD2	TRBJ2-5	TGCGCCAGCAGCTTGGAAGCGGGAGGTGGGACCCAGTACTTC	CASSLEAGGGTQYF
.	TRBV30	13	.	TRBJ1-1	TGTGCCTGGGCAGGAAGAAGGAACACTGAAGCTTTCTTT	CAWAGRRNTEAFF
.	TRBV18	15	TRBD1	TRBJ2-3	TGTGCCAGCTCCAAGGACAGGGCTAGCACAGATACGCAGTATTTT	CASSKDRASTDTQYF
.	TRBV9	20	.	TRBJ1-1	TGTGCCAGCAGCGGACACCAGGGGCGACTCCTAAATGATGTGAACACTGAAGCTTTCTTT	CASSGHQGRLLNDVNTEAFF
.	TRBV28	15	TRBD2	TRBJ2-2	TGTGCCAGCAGTCCCCGGGGGGAAGTCACCGGGGAGCTGTTTTTT	CASSPRGEVTGELFF
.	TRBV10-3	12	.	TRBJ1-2	TGTGCCATCAGCGGACAGACCTATGGCTACACCTTC	CAISGQTYGYTF
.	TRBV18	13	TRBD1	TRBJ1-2	TGTGCCAGCTCACTTCGGGACAGAGATGGCTACACCTTC	CASSLRDRDGYTF
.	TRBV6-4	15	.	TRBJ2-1	TGTGCCAGCAGTGAGTCCAGGAACCAACGTGATGAGCAGTTCTTC	CASSESRNQRDEQFF
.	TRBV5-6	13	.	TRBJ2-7	TGTGCCAGCAGCTTCTGGAGGAGGGCCGAGCAGTACTTC	CASSFWRRAEQYF
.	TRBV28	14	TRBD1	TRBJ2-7	TGTGCCAGCAGTCGACAGGGGGCCTCCTACGAGCAGTACTTC	CASSRQGASYEQYF
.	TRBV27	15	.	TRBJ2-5	TGTGCCAGCAGTCCCAGCCTAGCAGCTCAAGAGACCCAGTACTTC	CASSPSLAAQETQYF
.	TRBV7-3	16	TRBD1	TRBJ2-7	TGTGCCAGCAGCTTAGGTGGGGACAGACTGACCTACGAGCAGTACTTC	CASSLGGDRLTYEQYF
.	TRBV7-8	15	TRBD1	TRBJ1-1	TGTGCCAGCAGCTTAGACCGGACAGGCCGCACTGAAGCTTTCTTT	CASSLDRTGRTEAFF
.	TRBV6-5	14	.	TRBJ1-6	TGTGCCAGCAGTTCAGGCAGCTATAATTCACCCCTCCACTTT	CASSSGSYNSPLHF
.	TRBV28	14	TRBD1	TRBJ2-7	TGTGCCAGCAGTACGGGACAGGGATACTACAAGCAGTACTTC	CASSTGQGYYKQYF
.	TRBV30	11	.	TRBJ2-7	TGTGCCTACTTAAACAGCTACGAGCAGTACTTC	CAYLNSYEQYF
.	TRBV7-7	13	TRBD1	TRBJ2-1	TGTGCCAGCAGCATCGGGACAGTCAATGAGCAGTTCTTC	CASSIGTVNEQFF
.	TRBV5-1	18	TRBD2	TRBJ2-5	TGCGCCAGCAGCCCCGGACTAGCGGGAGGGCCTGGACTAGAGACCCAGTACTTC	CASSPGLAGGPGLETQYF
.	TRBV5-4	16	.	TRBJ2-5	TGTGCCAGCAGCTTGGGCGGCCGGGGAAGACAAGAGACCCAGTACTTC	CASSLGGRGRQETQYF
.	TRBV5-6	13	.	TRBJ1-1	TGTGCCAGCACCCTACGATCGAACACTGAAGCTTTCTTT	CASTLRSNTEAFF
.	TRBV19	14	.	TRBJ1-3	TGTGCCAGTAGTTTTGCAGGGAAAGGAAACACCATATATTTT	CASSFAGKGNTIYF
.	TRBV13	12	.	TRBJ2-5	TGTGCCAGCAGCTCCCTCCTGAACGGGCAGTACTTC	CASSSLLNGQYF
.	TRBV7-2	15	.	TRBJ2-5	TGTGCCAGCAGCGAGACGGCAGGGGGGTTCGAGACCCAGTACTTC	CASSETAGGFETQYF
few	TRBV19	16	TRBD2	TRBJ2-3	TGTGCCAGTAGTTCAGGACTAGCGGGCGCCCCAGATACGCAGTATTTT	CASSSGLAGAPDTQYF
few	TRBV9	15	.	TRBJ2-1	TGTGCCAGCAGCGCCACTAGTACTGCCTACAATGAGCAGTTCTTC	CASSATSTAYNEQFF
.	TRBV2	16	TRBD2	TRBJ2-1	TGTGCCAGCAGTGCTCGAGCGGGAGTCCGGGCCAATGAGCAGTTCTTC	CASSARAGVRANEQFF
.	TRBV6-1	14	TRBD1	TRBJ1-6	TGTGCCAGCAGTGAAGCGACAGGGACTTCACCCCTCCACTTT	CASSEATGTSPLHF
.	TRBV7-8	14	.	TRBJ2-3	TGTGCCAGCAGCACGTCAGGGTTCACAGATACGCAGTATTTT	CASSTSGFTDTQYF
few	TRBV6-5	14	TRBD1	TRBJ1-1	TGTGCCAGCAGGGCGGACAGGGGCAACACTGAAGCTTTCTTT	CASRADRGNTEAFF
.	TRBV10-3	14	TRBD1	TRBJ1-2	TGTGCCATCACCGCGGAGGGGGCTGTCGATGGCTACACCTTC	CAITAEGAVDGYTF
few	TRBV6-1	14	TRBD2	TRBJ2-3	TGTGCCAGCAGTGAAGGGACTAGCGTAGATACGCAGTATTTT	CASSEGTSVDTQYF
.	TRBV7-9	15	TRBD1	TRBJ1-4	TGTTCCAGCAGCTCGGGACAGGGGGAGAATGAAAAACTGTTTTTT	CSSSSGQGENEKLFF
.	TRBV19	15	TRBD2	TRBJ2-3	TGTGCCAGTAGCATACTAGCGGGGGGCCCAGATACGCAGTATTTT	CASSILAGGPDTQYF
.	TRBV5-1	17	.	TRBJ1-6	TGCGCCAGCAGCTTGAGTGGGCCGGGGGTGGGGAATTCACCCCTCCACTTT	CASSLSGPGVGNSPLHF
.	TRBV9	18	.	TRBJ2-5	TGTGCCAGCAGCGCCGGACCCAGGGGTTGGGGATCCGGAGAGACCCAGTACTTC	CASSAGPRGWGSGETQYF
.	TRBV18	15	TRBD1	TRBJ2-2	TGTGCCAGCTCACCTTGGACAGGGGACACCGGGGAGCTGTTTTTT	CASSPWTGDTGELFF
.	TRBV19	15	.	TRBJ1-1	TGTGCCAGTAGTATAGATCGAGGGAGGAACACTGAAGCTTTCTTT	CASSIDRGRNTEAFF
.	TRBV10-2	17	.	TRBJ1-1	TGCGCCAGCAGTGAGTCCCAACTCCGGGACACTTACACTGAAGCTTTCTTT	CASSESQLRDTYTEAFF
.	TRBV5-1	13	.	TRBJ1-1	TGCGCCAGCAGCCTAACCGGGAACACTGAAGCTTTCTTT	CASSLTGNTEAFF